This TCR beta chain was identified in a study of CD8+ T cells in alopecia areata. There are 16 residues in the CDR3. Germline-derived CDR1 and CDR2 are SGHDT and YYEEEE. Deletions cut 5 bases from V and 7 bases from J, with 25 bases between. Regarding treatment: oral pan-JAK inhibitor, 5-10 mg twice daily. Extraction of RNA preceded its reverse transcription into cDNA, which served as the sequencing template. Repertoires were generated with immunoSEQ multiplex PCR, while TCRdb's copy carries only in-frame clones and drops some. This table has some 110,000 clones, around three fifths appearing once. General study points: Scalp clonality and expanded CD8+ clones among the top 100 showed significant decreases with tofacitinib.

This clone was counted a single time. Its specificity is not known. Sample: CD8+ T cells sorted from blood, taken at week 24, from a patient treated with tofacitinib. The clonotype originates from a human donor with alopecia areata. This rearrangement joins TRBV5-6 to TRBJ2-7, with D possibly TRBD2 on 5 matching bases. The CDR3 bases are TGTGCCAGCAGTCCTGCGTGGGAGTCCGAGTTGGAAGAGCAGTACTTC. Residues: CASSPAWESELEEQYF.